These 23 T cell receptor beta chains share one sample of origin, sequenced in a study of ipilimumab plus nivolumab after autologous stem cell transplantation. The data were produced by immunoSEQ multiplex PCR, yet TCRdb's version contains in-frame clones alone and is incomplete. The profile shows about 9,500 clones, more than 60% of them singletons. The sequences come from PBMCs, collected in a trial of ipilimumab plus nivolumab as post-transplant consolidation. These receptors were obtained from a female donor with multiple myeloma.

The rearrangement uses TRBV7-9 and TRBJ1-1; D remains unclear. The CDR3 extends over 13 amino acids. The V gene's germline CDR1 is SEHNR and CDR2 FQNEAQ (reference sequence). V dropped 3 bases and J dropped 6 bases, with 11 bases sitting between them. The CDR3 nucleotides are TGTGCCAGCAGCTTTACACAGTCGGCTGAAGCTTTCTTT. This codes for CASSFTQSAEAFF.

The V and J genes are TRBV5-4 and TRBJ2-2, with 8 bases aligning to TRBD2. J was trimmed by 4 bases and V by 2 bases; bases with no gene match: 10. The CDR3 contains 17 residues. Germline CDR1 and CDR2: SGHNT and YYREEE (reference sequence). The CDR3 region has the DNA TGTGCCAGCAGCTTCGGGTCCGGGAGGGCAAGCACCGGGGAGCTGTTTTTT. Amino acids: CASSFGSGRASTGELFF.

This chain uses TRBV6-4 with TRBJ1-6; possible D gene TRBD1, 5 bases. CDR3 size: 17 residues. Germline V gene lookup returns CDR1 MRHNA and CDR2 SNTAGT. V lost 8 bases and J 7 bases, leaving 24 bases between the germline ends. The CDR3 sequence is CASSNFRVPAWNSPLHF. DNA of the CDR3: TGTGCCAGCTCTAACTTCAGGGTCCCGGCTTGGAATTCACCCCTCCACTTT.

Concerning this clone itself: A much larger clone sits a single nucleotide away, making a read error possible. This CDR3 is also generated by other DNA sequences in the sample. V is TRBV5-4 and J is TRBJ1-4; 9 bases are a match to TRBD1. The V and J ends lost 0 bases and 8 bases, in that order; junction bases with no gene match: 8. The CDR3 runs to 16 residues. The V gene's germline CDR1 is SGHNT and CDR2 YYREEE (reference sequence). The CDR3 coding sequence is TGTGCCAGCAGCTTGGCCAACAGGGGGCAGGGAGAAAAACTGTTTTTT. Protein product: CASSLANRGQGEKLFF.

The chain carries TRBV9 and TRBJ2-7, with 7 bases aligning to TRBD1. V lost 3 bases, J lost 9 bases, and 12 bases stayed unmatched. Germline CDR1 reads SGDLS; CDR2 reads YYNGEE. CDR3 length: 14 amino acids. The chain's CDR3 is CASSERDSPNLQYF. CDR3 coding DNA: TGTGCCAGCAGCGAACGGGACAGTCCTAACTTGCAGTACTTC.

This rearrangement joins TRBV7-8 to TRBJ2-5, with TRBD2 identical over 7 bases. Germline V CDR1 and CDR2: SGHVS, FQNEAQ. The CDR3 totals 15 residues. The V segment lost 4 bases and the J segment 2 bases; nucleotides outside the gene matches: 7. CDR3 protein: CASSYRPGLQETQYF. The CDR3 DNA reads as TGTGCCAGCAGCTACCGACCGGGACTACAAGAGACCCAGTACTTC.

This clone appeared a few times. This chain uses TRBV5-1 with TRBJ1-1; D is perhaps TRBD1 (6 bases). Germline V lookup: CDR1 SGHRS, CDR2 YFSETQ. Trimming stripped 2 bases from V and 1 base from J, with 12 bases between. The CDR3 is 15 amino acids. The CDR3 is CASSFTGRGNTEAFF. CDR3 bases: TGCGCCAGCAGCTTTACAGGGAGAGGGAACACTGAAGCTTTCTTT.

This clone was recorded only once. This rearrangement joins TRBV7-3 to TRBJ2-5; either TRBD1 or TRBD2 may supply D (5 bases each). Germline CDR1 reads SGHTA; CDR2 reads FQGTGA. The CDR3 has 13 amino acids. Trimming pared 3 bases from V and 5 bases from J, leaving 10 bases between. This CDR3 is CASSFWDGETQYF. The CDR3 DNA reads TGTGCCAGCAGCTTCTGGGACGGGGAGACCCAGTACTTC.

This chain links TRBV18 with TRBJ2-5; unclear D gene. The CDR3 covers 13 residues. Germline assignment: CDR1 KGHSH and CDR2 LQKENI. The V and J ends lost 3 bases and 3 bases respectively, with 8 bases between them. CDR3 coding DNA: TGTGCCAGCTCACCCTTTCAAGAAGAGACCCAGTACTTC. It specifies CASSPFQEETQYF.

This clone was seen only once. This rearrangement joins TRBV5-1 to TRBJ1-4; 7 bases line up with TRBD1. The CDR3 contains 14 residues. The V segment lost 0 bases and the J segment 5 bases; nucleotides outside the gene matches: 1. Germline V gene sequence: CDR1 SGHRS, CDR2 YFSETQ. The chain's CDR3 is CASSLGQGNEKLFF. The CDR3 nucleotides are TGCGCCAGCAGCTTGGGACAGGGCAATGAAAAACTGTTTTTT.

The rearrangement joins TRBV19 to TRBJ1-5; D is perhaps TRBD1 (5 bases). The germline V gene encodes CDR1 LNHDA and CDR2 SQIVND (reference sequence). CDR3 length: 10 residues. V was shortened by 8 bases and J by 12 bases, with 11 bases between the two germline ends. This CDR3 reads CASGALGQHF. CDR3 nucleotides: TGTGCCAGTGGGGCCTTGGGCCAGCATTTT.

V usage is TRBV19 and J usage is TRBJ2-5; a possible D gene is TRBD2 (7 bases). Between the trimmed V and J ends, which lost 8 bases and 2 bases, there was a span of 15 bases. Germline-derived CDR1 and CDR2 are LNHDA and SQIVND (reference sequence). The CDR3 runs to 14 residues. Written as DNA, the CDR3 is TGTGCCAGTTCTTGGGGAGGGACACAAGAGACCCAGTACTTC. Amino acids: CASSWGGTQETQYF. Filled out from reference TRBV19 and TRBJ2-5, the complete variable domain reads DGGITQSPKYLFRKEGQNVTLSCEQNLNHDAMYWYRQDPGQGLRLIYYSQIVNDFQKGDIAEGYSVSREKKESFPLTVTSAQKNPTAFYLCASSWGGTQETQYFGPGTRLLVL.

This clone was recorded a few times. This chain joins TRBV5-1 and TRBJ1-2; D is ambiguous. Germline V gene sequence: CDR1 SGHRS, CDR2 YFSETQ. The length of the CDR3 is 14 residues. With 0 bases removed from V and 2 bases from J, the gap between germline ends came to 8 bases. As DNA, the CDR3 is TGCGCCAGCAGCTTGGCAACAGCCAACTATGGCTACACCTTC. Translation: CASSLATANYGYTF.

The rearrangement links TRBV19 to TRBJ2-1, with TRBD1 identical over 9 bases. The CDR3 is 15 amino acids. CDR1 LNHDA and CDR2 SQIVND come from the germline V gene (reference sequence). J lost 6 bases, V lost 2 bases, and 5 bases had no gene match. The CDR3, as DNA: TGTGCCAGTAGTATAAACCGGGACAGGGTCAATGAGCAGTTCTTC. Translated: CASSINRDRVNEQFF.

The chain employs TRBV7-2 and TRBJ2-7, with TRBD2 matching over 10 bases. With 4 bases clipped from V and 3 bases from J, the junction kept 6 bases outside the gene matches. Germline values: CDR1 SGHTA, CDR2 FQGNSA. CDR3 size: 15 residues. CDR3: CASSSLAGVGYEQYF. The CDR3 DNA follows: TGTGCCAGCAGCTCCCTAGCGGGAGTCGGCTACGAGCAGTACTTC.

The chain links TRBV7-3 to TRBJ2-7; D possibly matches TRBD1 or TRBD2 (5 bases each). V lost 2 bases, J lost 0 bases, and 11 bases lay in between. Germline V gives CDR1 SGHTA, CDR2 FQGTGA. This CDR3 contains 15 residues. The CDR3 sequence: CASSLGDRISYEQYF. In DNA form, the CDR3 reads TGTGCCAGCAGCTTAGGGGACCGCATCTCCTACGAGCAGTACTTC.

The rearrangement joins TRBV28 to TRBJ1-2, with 8 bases that match TRBD1. Germline V gives CDR1 MDHEN, CDR2 SYDVKM. The V and J ends lost 5 bases and 7 bases, in that order; junction bases with no gene match: 15. The length of the CDR3 is 16 residues. The CDR3 reads CASSPGQGRVLGGYTF. Written as DNA, the CDR3 is TGTGCCAGCAGTCCCGGACAGGGAAGAGTACTAGGTGGCTACACCTTC.

The DNA of the CDR3 is TGTGCCAGCTCTAAAAGTGGCGGACAAACAGGCGAGCAGTACTTC. Protein product: CASSKSGGQTGEQYF. The chain uses TRBV18 and TRBJ2-7; weak D call: TRBD1 (5 bases). The germline V gene encodes CDR1 KGHSH and CDR2 LQKENI. Trimming cost V 6 bases and J 6 bases, with 21 bases left between them. The CDR3 consists of 15 residues.

The rearrangement links TRBV28 to TRBJ2-7; D uncertain. Trimming cost V 4 bases and J 2 bases, with 21 bases left between them. From germline, CDR1 is MDHEN and CDR2 SYDVKM. The CDR3 sequence is 17 residues long. The CDR3, as DNA: TGTGCCAGCAGTTCCTACTCTACTGGAAGGGATGCCTACGAGCAGTACTTC. Translated, it gives CASSSYSTGRDAYEQYF.

There are a few counts of this clone. The rearrangement joins TRBV7-2 to TRBJ2-7, with TRBD1 identical over 8 bases. V dropped 5 bases and J dropped 5; count of bases not matched to a gene: 5. Germline V lookup: CDR1 SGHTA, CDR2 FQGNSA. CDR3 length: 13 residues. The CDR3, as DNA: TGTGCCAGCAGCCCCCGGGACAGGAACGAGCAGTACTTC. It specifies CASSPRDRNEQYF.

The J gene is TRBJ2-7, the V gene TRBV14, with 9 positions matching TRBD2. V lost 1 base to trimming and J lost 5 bases; unmatched junction nucleotides: 15. Germline CDR1 SGHDN, CDR2 FVKESK. The CDR3 loop spans 18 amino acids. CDR3 sequence: CASSQVRLFSGSGNEQYF. In nucleotides, the CDR3 is TGTGCCAGCAGCCAAGTCCGCCTATTTAGCGGGAGTGGGAACGAGCAGTACTTC.

This clone was observed a single time. V is TRBV18 and J is TRBJ1-3; D call uncertain. Germline CDR1 and CDR2: KGHSH and LQKENI. This CDR3 is built from 15 residues. Trimming removed 3 bases at V and 0 bases at J, with 9 bases between. For the CDR3, the DNA is TGTGCCAGCTCACCCGCCCAGAGCTCTGGAAACACCATATATTTT. It yields the protein CASSPAQSSGNTIYF.

The rearrangement uses TRBV5-6 and TRBJ2-5; TRBD1 or TRBD2 may be the D gene (5 bases each). V lost 3 bases, J lost 5 bases, and 14 bases lay in between. Germline CDR1 and CDR2: SGHDT and YYEEEE. The CDR3 spans 14 residues. The CDR3 sequence is CASSWGSGTETQYF. CDR3 nucleotides: TGTGCCAGCAGCTGGGGGTCAGGGACGGAGACCCAGTACTTC.